Listed here are 26 T cell receptor beta chains from one sample, sequenced in a study of graft-versus-host responses after intestinal transplantation. The table came from immunoSEQ multiplex PCR; TCRdb's copy has only in-frame clones and leaves some out. The sample yields some 110,000 clones, more than 90% seen once. These receptors lack a known antigen. This material consisted of unstimulated CD4+ T cells sorted from spleen or lymph node cells, taken before transplant. The receptors originated from a human donor who was the organ donor for an intestinal transplant.

This chain connects TRBV6-5 to TRBJ1-1, with TRBD1 matching 7 bases. Trimming took 5 bases from V and 7 from J; bases not matched to a gene: 7. Germline V gene sequence: CDR1 MNHEY, CDR2 SVGAGI. The CDR3 has 13 residues. The CDR3 reads CASSDRARDEAFF. The DNA of the CDR3 is TGTGCCAGCAGTGACAGGGCCAGGGATGAAGCTTTCTTT.

The chain employs TRBV5-4 and TRBJ2-7; unclear D gene. V was trimmed by 1 base and J by 6 bases, leaving 11 bases between them. Germline V CDR1 and CDR2: SGHNT, YYREEE (reference sequence). The CDR3 has 13 residues. The CDR3 DNA sequence: TGTGCCAGCAGCTTGCCGTCATCAGTCGAGCAGTACTTC. Protein: CASSLPSSVEQYF.

The J gene is TRBJ1-4, the V gene TRBV7-9, with 11 bases fitting TRBD1. V gave up 0 bases and J gave up 5 bases; unmatched junction bases: 11. The CDR3 runs 19 residues. Germline-derived CDR1 and CDR2 are SEHNR and FQNEAQ (reference sequence). In DNA, the CDR3 is TGTGCCAGCAGCTTAGCGAACCGGGACAGGGGGTACAGAAATGAAAAACTGTTTTTT. Amino acid sequence: CASSLANRDRGYRNEKLFF.

In DNA, the CDR3 is TGTGCCAGCAGCTCGACCGGGACAGGGGGCTACGAGCAGTACTTC. It yields the protein CASSSTGTGGYEQYF. This chain connects TRBV7-2 to TRBJ2-7; 11 nucleotides align to TRBD1. The CDR3 has 15 amino acids. Germline assignment: CDR1 SGHTA and CDR2 FQGNSA. Losses at the gene ends were 4 bases for V and 3 bases for J; bases not matched to a gene: 5.

The chain employs TRBV7-8 and TRBJ2-5, with D possibly being TRBD2 (5 bases). CDR3 length equals 17 residues. V was clipped by 3 bases and J by 0 bases, with 17 bases between them. CDR1 and CDR2 from the germline V gene are SGHVS and FQNEAQ. The CDR3 loop is CASSFRAGGFYQETQYF. The CDR3 bases are TGTGCCAGCAGCTTTAGGGCCGGCGGGTTTTACCAAGAGACCCAGTACTTC.

Note on this clone: This sample includes further DNA sequences coding for the same CDR3. J is TRBJ1-5 and V is TRBV6-6, with 7 positions matching TRBD1. V lost 0 bases and J lost 7; bases outside the gene matches: 6. This CDR3 spans 15 amino acids. Looked up from germline, CDR1 is MNHNY and CDR2 is SVGAGI (reference sequence). Written as DNA, the CDR3 is TGTGCCAGCAGTTACTCGGCAGGGGGGGGGCAGCCCCAGCATTTT. It yields the protein CASSYSAGGGQPQHF.

This rearrangement joins TRBV10-1 to TRBJ2-1; 11 positions agree with TRBD2. Germline assignment: CDR1 WNHNN and CDR2 SYGVQD (reference sequence). Germline trimming cut 6 bases from V and 10 bases from J; bases unmatched to any gene: 5. The CDR3 covers 13 residues. CDR3 DNA: TGCGCCAGCAGGGCTAGCGGGAGGTCGGAGCAGTTCTTC. Encoded protein: CASRASGRSEQFF.

This chain joins TRBV21-1 and TRBJ1-2. TRBV21-1 is a documented pseudogene. The CDR3 contains 14 residues. In DNA form, the CDR3 reads TGTGCCAGCAGCAAAGTAATTCGGGAGGGTGGCTACACCTTC. Translation gives CASSKVIREGGYTF.

This clone was seen just once. The chain employs TRBV30 and TRBJ1-4; TRBD1 might be the D (6 bases). Trimming removed 2 bases from V and 8 bases from J, with 15 bases in between. Per the germline V gene, CDR1 is GTSNPN and CDR2 is SVGIG (reference sequence). The CDR3 length is 14 residues. CDR3 loop: CAWSPGALREKLFF. CDR3 DNA: TGTGCCTGGAGTCCGGGGGCCCTTAGGGAAAAACTGTTTTTT.

The V gene is TRBV30, the J gene TRBJ2-2; D possibly uses TRBD1 or TRBD2 (5 bases each). The CDR3 has 15 amino acids. The germline CDR1 and CDR2 sequences are GTSNPN and SVGIG (reference sequence). The V and J ends lost 4 bases and 4 bases respectively, with 16 bases between them. This CDR3 is CAWIHNGDRTGELFF. CDR3 in DNA: TGTGCCTGGATTCATAACGGGGACCGCACCGGGGAGCTGTTTTTT.

The genes are TRBV2 and TRBJ2-3; 15 bases line up with TRBD2. Germline values: CDR1 SNHLY, CDR2 FYNNEI. This CDR3 is 16 amino acids long. The J segment lost 6 bases and the V segment lost 6 bases, leaving 7 bases of the junction unmatched. The CDR3 is CASRGGLAGGADTQYF. The CDR3 coding sequence is TGTGCCAGCAGGGGAGGACTAGCGGGAGGGGCGGATACGCAGTATTTT.

In this sample, this clone turned up once. The rearrangement uses TRBV5-5 and TRBJ1-1; D gene unclear. The CDR3 has 14 amino acids. The V and J ends lost 0 bases and 2 bases respectively, with 8 bases between them. Germline V CDR1 and CDR2: SGHKS, YYEKEE (reference sequence). The CDR3 region is CASSLAGHNTEAFF. The CDR3 DNA is TGTGCCAGCAGCTTGGCGGGTCATAACACTGAAGCTTTCTTT.

The chain uses TRBV6-5 and TRBJ1-2; a weak D match, TRBD1 (6 bases). Germline loops: CDR1 MNHEY, CDR2 SVGAGI. The V end lost 4 bases, the J end lost 4 bases, and 10 bases lay between the germline ends. This CDR3 spans 13 amino acids. CDR3 region: CASSLQGPYGYTF. For the CDR3, the DNA is TGTGCCAGCAGTTTACAGGGCCCCTATGGCTACACCTTC.

This chain links TRBV27 with TRBJ2-1; maybe TRBD1 (6 bases). V lost 5 bases, J lost 6 bases, and 11 bases lay in between. The CDR3 extends over 13 amino acids. In germline, CDR1 is MNHEY, CDR2 SMNVEV (reference sequence). The CDR3 DNA is TGTGCCAGCAGTCTTAACAGGGTCAATGAGCAGTTCTTC. Amino acids: CASSLNRVNEQFF.

The V and J genes are TRBV29-1 and TRBJ1-2; possibly TRBD1 for D (5 bases). Trimming shortened V by 5 bases and J by 2 bases, and 12 bases separated the two germline ends. CDR1 is SQVTM and CDR2 is ANQGSEA in the germline V gene. The CDR3 covers 13 residues. In DNA, the CDR3 is TGCAGCGTTCAAACGACAGCGAACTATGGCTACACCTTC. Protein product: CSVQTTANYGYTF. The full variable domain, completed using reference TRBV29-1 and TRBJ1-2, is SAVISQKPSRDICQRGTSLTIQCQVDSQVTMMFWYRQQPGQSLTLIATANQGSEATYESGFVIDKFPISRPNLTFSTLTVSNMSPEDSSIYLCSVQTTANYGYTFGSGTRLTVV.

The V and J genes are TRBV29-1 and TRBJ2-5; D is ambiguous. The CDR3 contains 13 residues. CDR1 and CDR2 (germline): SQVTM, ANQGSEA. V was trimmed by 3 bases and J by 0 bases, leaving 8 bases between them. The CDR3 DNA reads TGCAGCGTTGATATAGGACACCAAGAGACCCAGTACTTC. Its translation is CSVDIGHQETQYF.

V gene TRBV7-9 combines with J gene TRBJ2-1; D not resolved. Looked up from germline, CDR1 is SEHNR and CDR2 is FQNEAQ (reference sequence). This CDR3 is built from 16 residues. V lost 1 base and J lost 4, with 14 bases in between. CDR3 DNA: TGTGCCAGCAGCTTAGGTTTGGCCCATAAGTACAATGAGCAGTTCTTC. Translating it yields CASSLGLAHKYNEQFF.

This clone was recorded only once. The chain employs TRBV20-1 and TRBJ2-5; no clear D gene. Per germline, CDR1 DFQATT and CDR2 SNEGSKA (reference sequence). Deletions cut 5 bases from V and 2 bases from J, with 6 bases between. The CDR3 runs 11 residues. Here the CDR3 reads CSAPRQETQYF. The CDR3 coding sequence is TGCAGTGCTCCACGACAAGAGACCCAGTACTTC.

The gene calls are TRBV18 and TRBJ2-1; D not certain. In germline, CDR1 is KGHSH, CDR2 LQKENI. The V end lost 1 base, the J end lost 0 bases, and 13 bases lay between the germline ends. CDR3 length equals 17 residues. CDR3 protein: CASSPLKDASSYNEQFF. DNA for the CDR3: TGTGCCAGCTCACCACTCAAGGACGCGAGCTCCTACAATGAGCAGTTCTTC.

The rearrangement links TRBV6-1 to TRBJ2-7; D gene unclear. This CDR3 spans 15 amino acids. V lost 7 bases to trimming and J lost 1 base, with 17 bases between them. Looked up from germline, CDR1 is MNHNS and CDR2 is SASEGT. The DNA for the CDR3 is TGTGCCAGCACCGCAAGGGCGGTTGTTTCCTACGAGCAGTACTTC. It codes for CASTARAVVSYEQYF.

In this sample, this clone turned up a few times. The chain uses TRBV6-5 and TRBJ1-5, with D unresolved. V lost 2 bases and J lost 7, with 9 bases in between. The CDR3 covers 13 residues. Germline values: CDR1 MNHEY, CDR2 SVGAGI. The CDR3 DNA reads TGTGCCAGCAGTTACGGCCGGGCCCAGCCCCAGCATTTT. This translates into CASSYGRAQPQHF.

V and J are TRBV6-1 and TRBJ2-3; D is perhaps TRBD1 (5 bases). CDR1 and CDR2 from the germline V gene are MNHNS and SASEGT. Trimming shortened V by 8 bases and J by 2 bases, and 17 bases separated the two germline ends. CDR3 size: 15 residues. CDR3 coding DNA: TGTGCCAGCGTGCGTACAGGTTCGATCACAGATACGCAGTATTTT. Translating gives CASVRTGSITDTQYF.

This clone was observed once. This chain joins TRBV6-1 and TRBJ2-6; D possibly matches TRBD1 or TRBD2 (5 bases each). This CDR3 region has 14 residues. Deletions cut 6 bases from V and 2 bases from J, with 8 bases between. CDR1 MNHNS and CDR2 SASEGT come from the germline V gene. The CDR3 spells CASRWGTGANVLTF. CDR3 DNA: TGTGCCAGCAGATGGGGGACTGGGGCCAACGTCCTGACTTTC.

The gene calls are TRBV30 and TRBJ1-2, with D unclear. Between the trimmed V and J ends, which lost 3 bases and 2 bases, there was a span of 10 bases. Germline CDR1 reads GTSNPN; CDR2 reads SVGIG (reference sequence). There are 13 residues in the CDR3. Written as DNA, the CDR3 is TGTGCCTGGAGAAAAACCGGGAACTATGGCTACACCTTC. Protein: CAWRKTGNYGYTF.

The chain links TRBV5-1 to TRBJ2-5, with D maybe TRBD2 (6 bases). Germline CDR1 SGHRS, CDR2 YFSETQ. V was trimmed by 4 bases and J by 4 bases, leaving 17 bases between them. The CDR3 contains 15 residues. The CDR3 bases are TGCGCCAGCAGCGGGGCGGGGCCTGGACGAGAGACCCAGTACTTC. Amino acid sequence: CASSGAGPGRETQYF.

V gene TRBV14 combines with J gene TRBJ2-2; D remains unclear. This CDR3 contains 14 residues. Trimming stripped 2 bases from V and 1 base from J, with 5 bases between. Looked up from germline, CDR1 is SGHDN and CDR2 is FVKESK. DNA of the CDR3: TGTGCCAGCAGCCAATTAAAGAACACCGGGGAGCTGTTTTTT. As protein: CASSQLKNTGELFF.